Following are 17 T cell receptor beta chains from one sample sequenced in a study of blood T cell repertoires in COVID-19. Clones were sequenced by immunoSEQ multiplex PCR, and TCRdb holds only the in-frame ones, with some missing. The sample yields 140,000 to 150,000 clones, around 83% seen once. Sequencing was performed on peripheral blood. Source of these receptors: a man between 60 and 75 years old with active or convalescent COVID-19.

The chain has TRBV5-5 and TRBJ1-4; D unresolved. The length of the CDR3 is 16 residues. In germline, CDR1 is SGHKS, CDR2 YYEKEE (reference sequence). V was cut by 0 bases and J by 8 bases, with 17 bases left in between. CDR3 residues: CASSLVGGGYEEKLFF. The DNA of the CDR3 is TGTGCCAGCAGCTTGGTAGGAGGAGGGTACGAAGAAAAACTGTTTTTT.

The genes are TRBV5-5 and TRBJ1-3, with a tentative D call TRBD1 (6 bases). CDR3 length: 17 amino acids. Per the germline V gene, CDR1 is SGHKS and CDR2 is YYEKEE (reference sequence). Trimming pared 1 base from V and 0 bases from J, leaving 14 bases between. The CDR3 bases are TGTGCCAGCAGCTTGTCTAACAGGGCCCCCTCTGGAAACACCATATATTTT. Translated, it gives CASSLSNRAPSGNTIYF.

Regarding this clone: Germline is not matched at one junction end, which may reflect a read error. V and J are TRBV19 and TRBJ2-2; TRBD2 matches 11 bases. This CDR3 contains 13 residues. Germline V gene sequence: CDR1 LNHDA, CDR2 SQIVND (reference sequence). CDR3 amino acids: CASSTRTSGQLFF. The DNA of the CDR3 is TGTGCCAGTAGTACCCGGACTAGCGGGCAGCTGTTTTTT.

J is TRBJ2-5 and V is TRBV7-6, with 7 bases that match TRBD2. The V gene end was trimmed by 3 bases and the J gene end by 2 bases; junction bases not matched to a gene: 3. The CDR3 consists of 14 residues. Germline assignment: CDR1 SGHVS and CDR2 FNYEAQ. CDR3 amino acids: CASSLTSQQETQYF. The CDR3 coding sequence is TGTGCCAGCAGCTTGACTAGCCAGCAAGAGACCCAGTACTTC.

V gene TRBV9 combines with J gene TRBJ2-7; D is uncertain. The germline gives CDR1 SGDLS, CDR2 YYNGEE. The CDR3 is made up of 17 amino acids. The V end lost 0 bases, the J end lost 1 base, and 17 bases lay between the germline ends. The CDR3 region is CASSVGGDARGSYEQYF. The CDR3 nucleotides are TGTGCCAGCAGCGTAGGAGGAGACGCACGAGGTTCCTACGAGCAGTACTTC.

The chain joins TRBV5-1 to TRBJ1-4; 7 bases fit TRBD1. This CDR3 spans 13 amino acids. J was trimmed by 2 bases and V by 7 bases; bases with no gene match: 2. CDR1 is SGHRS, CDR2 YFSETQ, per germline. The CDR3 sequence: CASQGGTNEKLFF. In DNA form, the CDR3 reads TGCGCCAGCCAGGGGGGTACTAATGAAAAACTGTTTTTT.

V usage is TRBV10-2 and J usage is TRBJ2-1, with 7 bases fitting TRBD2. The germline V gene has CDR1 WSHSY and CDR2 SAAADI. Trimming cost V 7 bases and J 1 base; bases outside gene matches: 7. The CDR3 spans 15 residues. The DNA for the CDR3 is TGCGCCAGCACTAATGGCGGGAGTTCCTACAATGAGCAGTTCTTC. Protein: CASTNGGSSYNEQFF.

There are a few counts of this clone. This rearrangement joins TRBV6-2 or TRBV6-3 to TRBJ2-7; 9 nucleotides line up with TRBD2. The CDR3 runs to 13 residues. CDR1 and CDR2 from the germline V gene are MNHEY and SVGEGT. With 6 bases clipped from V and 3 bases from J, the junction kept 3 bases outside the gene matches. The CDR3 nucleotides read TGTGCCAGCAGCTATAGCGGGAGCTACGAGCAGTACGTC. Encoded protein: CASSYSGSYEQYV.

This clone was recorded only once. The rearrangement uses TRBV9 and TRBJ2-3, with TRBD2 matching 9 bases. J lost 6 bases, V lost 0 bases, and 5 bases had no gene match. Germline assignment: CDR1 SGDLS and CDR2 YYNGEE. CDR3 size: 15 residues. The CDR3 coding sequence is TGTGCCAGCAGCGTAGGCGGGGGGGTGATTGATACGCAGTATTTT. Amino acids: CASSVGGGVIDTQYF.

The chain has TRBV6-2 or TRBV6-3 and TRBJ2-5; D is unresolved. V lost 0 bases and J 0 bases, leaving 8 bases between the germline ends. Germline assignment: CDR1 MNHEY and CDR2 SVGEGT. CDR3 length: 15 residues. DNA for the CDR3: TGTGCCAGCAGTTACTCGGTGGCGGACCAAGAGACCCAGTACTTC. Residues: CASSYSVADQETQYF.

The chain recombines TRBV10-2 with TRBJ1-1, with 8 bases lining up with TRBD1. The CDR3 covers 14 residues. The germline V gene has CDR1 WSHSY and CDR2 SAAADI. V gave up 6 bases and J gave up 3 bases; unmatched junction bases: 6. The DNA for the CDR3 is TGCGCCAGCAGATTCACAGGGGGGGACACTGAAGCTTTCTTT. Translation gives CASRFTGGDTEAFF.

This sequence joins TRBV5-8 and TRBJ2-5, with TRBD2 matching over 12 bases. The V segment lost 0 bases and the J segment 2 bases; nucleotides outside the gene matches: 5. Germline V lookup: CDR1 SGHTS, CDR2 YDEGEE. The length of the CDR3 is 17 residues. CDR3 protein: CASSLEASGREQETQYF. The CDR3 region has the DNA TGTGCCAGCAGCTTGGAGGCTAGCGGGAGGGAGCAAGAGACCCAGTACTTC.

The V gene is TRBV7-2, the J gene TRBJ2-1; 10 bases line up with TRBD2. The germline V gene has CDR1 SGHTA and CDR2 FQGNSA. The J segment lost 0 bases and the V segment lost 5 bases, leaving 1 base of the junction unmatched. This CDR3 has 15 residues. As DNA, the CDR3 is TGTGCCAGCAGCCCTAGCGGGGGCTCCTACAATGAGCAGTTCTTC. Its translation is CASSPSGGSYNEQFF.

The J gene is TRBJ2-1, the V gene TRBV7-2; possible D gene TRBD2, 5 bases. V lost 5 bases and J 5 bases, leaving 22 bases between the germline ends. CDR1 is SGHTA and CDR2 is FQGNSA in the germline V gene. There are 17 residues in the CDR3. CDR3 protein: CASSPTVGGLTHNEQFF. The CDR3 DNA sequence: TGTGCCAGCAGCCCAACCGTGGGCGGGCTCACCCACAATGAGCAGTTCTTC.

The chain is built from TRBV24-1 and TRBJ2-3; D possibly corresponds to TRBD2 (6 bases). This CDR3 contains 18 residues. V was shortened by 1 base and J by 4 bases, with 20 bases between the two germline ends. Germline V gene data show CDR1 as KGHDR and CDR2 as SFDVKD. The chain's CDR3 is CATSDLTPAGTEADTQYF. For the CDR3, the DNA is TGTGCCACCAGTGATTTAACCCCAGCGGGCACCGAGGCAGATACGCAGTATTTT.

The CDR3 loop reads CASSSQAGGLETQYF. CDR3 sequence (DNA): TGTGCCAGTAGTAGCCAAGCGGGAGGGCTAGAGACCCAGTACTTC. This rearrangement joins TRBV19 to TRBJ2-5, with TRBD2 matching 10 bases. Germline V CDR1 and CDR2: LNHDA, SQIVND (reference sequence). The CDR3 consists of 15 residues. J gave up 4 bases and V 4 bases, and 6 bases lay outside the gene matches.

This chain links TRBV10-3 with TRBJ2-5; no definite D call. CDR1 is ENHRY and CDR2 is SYGVKD in the germline V gene. The CDR3 is 13 residues long. The ends were cut back, 0 bases at V and 2 bases at J, with 4 bases in the middle. In DNA form, the CDR3 reads TGTGCCATCAGTGAGTCCTCGCAAGAGACCCAGTACTTC. Translating it yields CAISESSQETQYF.